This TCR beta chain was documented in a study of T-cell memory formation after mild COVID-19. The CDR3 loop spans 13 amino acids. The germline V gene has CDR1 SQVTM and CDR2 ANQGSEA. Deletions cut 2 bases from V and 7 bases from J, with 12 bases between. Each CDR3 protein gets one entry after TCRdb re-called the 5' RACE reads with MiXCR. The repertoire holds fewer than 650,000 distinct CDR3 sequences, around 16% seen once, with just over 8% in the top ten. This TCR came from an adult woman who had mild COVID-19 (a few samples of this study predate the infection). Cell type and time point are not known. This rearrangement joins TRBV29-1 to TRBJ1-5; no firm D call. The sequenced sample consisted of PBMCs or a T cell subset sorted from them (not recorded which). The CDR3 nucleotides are TGCAGCGTTGAAAGGGCGGCGCCGCAGCCCCAGCATTTT. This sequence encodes CSVERAAPQPQHF.